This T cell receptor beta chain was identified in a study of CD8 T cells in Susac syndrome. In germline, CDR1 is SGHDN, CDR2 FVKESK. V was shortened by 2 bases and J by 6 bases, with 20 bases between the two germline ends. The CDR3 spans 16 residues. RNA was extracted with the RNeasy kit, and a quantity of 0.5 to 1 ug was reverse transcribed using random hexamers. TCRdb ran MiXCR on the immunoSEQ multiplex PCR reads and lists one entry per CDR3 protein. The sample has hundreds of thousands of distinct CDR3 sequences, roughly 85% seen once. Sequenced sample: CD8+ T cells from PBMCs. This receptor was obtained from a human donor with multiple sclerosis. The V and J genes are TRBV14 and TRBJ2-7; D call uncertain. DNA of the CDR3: TGTGCCAGCAGCCAAATTATTTCTGCCGGGTGGGCCGAGCAGTACTTC. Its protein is CASSQIISAGWAEQYF.